A single sample gave rise to the 13 T cell receptor beta chains below, sequenced in a study of T cells after yellow fever vaccination. TCRdb used MiXCR to reprocess the 5' RACE reads, holding one entry per CDR3 protein. Here the sample spans approximately 550,000 distinct CDR3 sequences, roughly 13% being singletons. The input for sequencing was PBMCs, taken on the day of the yellow fever booster vaccination. The receptor source for this set is a man aged 30 to 39 who received the YFV17D yellow fever vaccine.

The chain links TRBV5-1 to TRBJ2-7; D gene unclear. Germline loops: CDR1 SGHRS, CDR2 YFSETQ. The CDR3 length is 15 residues. Trimming left V 0 bases short and J 2 bases short, with 12 bases between. The CDR3 loop reads CASSLAAGQPYEQYF. The DNA for the CDR3 is TGCGCCAGCAGCTTGGCCGCAGGTCAGCCCTACGAGCAGTACTTC.

A few counts support this clonotype. V gene TRBV7-2 combines with J gene TRBJ1-4; the D gene is possibly TRBD1 (6 bases). Per the germline V gene, CDR1 is SGHTA and CDR2 is FQGNSA. The CDR3 has 15 residues. Trimming stripped 3 bases from V and 7 bases from J, with 15 bases between. The DNA for the CDR3 is TGTGCCAGCAGCTTGAGGACAGCCCAACCTGAAAAACTGTTTTTT. This translates into CASSLRTAQPEKLFF.

This clonotype was observed a handful of times. The gene calls are TRBV21-1 and TRBJ2-3. TRBV21-1 counts as a pseudogene. The CDR3 consists of 14 residues. CDR3 sequence reads: CASSTPDVTDTQYF. The DNA for the CDR3 is TGTGCCAGCAGCACTCCAGACGTCACAGATACGCAGTATTTT.

The rearrangement joins TRBV19 to TRBJ1-2; D is undetermined. Trimming pared 8 bases from V and 7 bases from J, leaving 14 bases between. CDR3 size: 12 residues. Germline CDR1 LNHDA, CDR2 SQIVND (reference sequence). CDR3 residues: CASSSSVGGYTF. The CDR3 DNA is TGTGCCAGTTCCTCTAGTGTGGGTGGCTACACCTTC.

This clonotype has just a few counts. The chain is built from TRBV15 and TRBJ2-5; the D is unclear. CDR3 length equals 16 residues. Trimming took off 0 bases at V and 1 base at J, with 12 bases between the two ends. The V gene's germline CDR1 is LNHNV and CDR2 YYDKDF (reference sequence). CDR3 nucleotide sequence: TGTGCCACCAGCAGAGATAAGACAAGACGCCAAGAGACCCAGTACTTC. Amino acid sequence: CATSRDKTRRQETQYF. Using reference TRBV15 and TRBJ2-5 for the parts outside the CDR3, the full variable domain is DAMVIQNPRYQVTQFGKPVTLSCSQTLNHNVMYWYQQKSSQAPKLLFHYYDKDFNNEADTPDNFQSRRPNTSFCFLDIRSPGLGDTAMYLCATSRDKTRRQETQYFGPGTRLLVL.

A few counts support this clonotype. This chain links TRBV5-1 with TRBJ1-5; D is possibly TRBD1 (5 bases). This CDR3 has 13 amino acids. The V gene lost 4 bases and the J gene lost 4 bases, with 9 bases spanning the gap. Germline V gene sequence: CDR1 SGHRS, CDR2 YFSETQ. Here the CDR3 reads CASSAGRNQPQHF. The CDR3 DNA reads TGCGCCAGCAGCGCAGGGAGAAATCAGCCCCAGCATTTT.

In this sample, this clonotype turned up a few times. The rearrangement joins TRBV12-3 or TRBV12-4 to TRBJ2-5, with 8 bases identical to TRBD2. The V segment lost 6 bases and the J segment 4 bases; nucleotides outside the gene matches: 10. The CDR3 spans 15 residues. The CDR3 nucleotides read TGTGCCAGCAGGACAGATGGACTAGCTGGAGAGACCCAGTACTTC. As protein: CASRTDGLAGETQYF.

This chain joins TRBV6-2 or TRBV6-3 and TRBJ2-2; D is uncertain. The CDR3 is made up of 14 amino acids. Germline V gene sequence: CDR1 MNHEY, CDR2 SVGEGT. V was shortened by 2 bases and J by 5 bases, with 9 bases between the two germline ends. CDR3 sequence: CASSYIQLTGELFF. In nucleotides, the CDR3 is TGTGCCAGCAGTTACATTCAGCTGACCGGGGAGCTGTTTTTT.

J is TRBJ2-1 and V is TRBV12-3 or TRBV12-4; the match to TRBD2 covers 10 bases. Trimming at V came to 5 bases and at J to 6 bases, leaving 4 bases not matched to a gene. The CDR3 consists of 14 residues. CDR3 in amino acids: CASSRTSGFNEQFF. The CDR3 region has the DNA TGTGCCAGCAGTAGGACTAGCGGCTTCAATGAGCAGTTCTTC.

Concerning this clonotype: Mismatch with germline at one junction end may stem from a read error. V gene TRBV7-7 combines with J gene TRBJ2-2; 8 bases match TRBD2. The germline V gene encodes CDR1 SSHAT and CDR2 FNYEAQ (reference sequence). The CDR3 spans 14 residues. The CDR3: CASSRIAGTGELFF. As DNA, the CDR3 is TGTGCTAGCAGTCGTATAGCGGGGACCGGGGAGCTGTTTTTT.

The rearrangement uses TRBV20-1 and TRBJ2-3; a possible D gene is TRBD2 (5 bases). The CDR3 covers 14 residues. Deletions cut 7 bases from V and 0 bases from J, with 14 bases between. Germline V gene data show CDR1 as DFQATT and CDR2 as SNEGSKA (reference sequence). CDR3 amino acids: CSVSAGGSTDTQYF. Here the CDR3 DNA reads TGCAGTGTTTCGGCTGGCGGGAGCACAGATACGCAGTATTTT.

This clonotype was seen a few times. V usage is TRBV15 and J usage is TRBJ1-6; D is uncertain. CDR1 LNHNV and CDR2 YYDKDF come from the germline V gene (reference sequence). This CDR3 comprises 13 residues. V shed 5 bases and J shed 9 bases, with 11 bases lying between them. CDR3 residues: CATSEGPLSPLHF. In DNA form, the CDR3 reads TGTGCCACCAGCGAGGGCCCGCTTTCACCCCTCCACTTT.

This clonotype appeared a few times. The CDR3 DNA follows: TGTGCCAGCAGCTCCTTTCCCGGGGAGCTGTTTTTT. This codes for CASSSFPGELFF. The rearrangement links TRBV7-2 to TRBJ2-2; D not certain. V lost 4 bases and J 6 bases, leaving 6 bases between the germline ends. The CDR3 runs 12 residues. Looked up from germline, CDR1 is SGHTA and CDR2 is FQGNSA.